One and the same sample provided the 27 T cell receptor beta chains below, sequenced in a study of blood T cell repertoires in COVID-19. The data were produced by immunoSEQ multiplex PCR, yet TCRdb's version contains in-frame clones alone and is incomplete. This table holds roughly 100,000 clones, about four fifths found once. Sequencing was performed on peripheral blood. Receptors originate from a man at least 80 years old with acute or convalescent COVID-19.

Only one count was recorded for this clone. This chain joins TRBV30 and TRBJ1-4; 8 bases map to TRBD1. Germline values: CDR1 GTSNPN, CDR2 SVGIG (reference sequence). This CDR3 contains 14 residues. V was pared by 2 bases and J by 8 bases, with 7 bases of the junction left unmatched. The CDR3 loop is CAWSLDRGYEKLFF. CDR3 in DNA: TGTGCCTGGAGTCTAGACAGGGGTTACGAAAAACTGTTTTTT. Supplemented by reference TRBV30 and TRBJ1-4, the full variable domain reads SQTIHQWPATLVQPVGSPLSLECTVEGTSNPNLYWYRQAAGRGLQLLFYSVGIGQISSEVPQNLSASRPQDRQFILSSKKLLLSDSGFYLCAWSLDRGYEKLFFGSGTQLSVL.

The rearrangement uses TRBV28 and TRBJ1-2; 8 positions agree with TRBD1. From germline, CDR1 is MDHEN and CDR2 SYDVKM. The ends lost 4 bases at V and 3 bases at J; junction bases unmatched: 10. The CDR3 consists of 16 residues. This chain's CDR3 is CASSSNPGQEHYGYTF. DNA for the CDR3: TGTGCCAGCAGTTCCAATCCGGGACAGGAACACTATGGCTACACCTTC.

This clone appeared a few times. DNA of the CDR3: TGTGCCAGCACCCGTTCCTCAGGGGCTTCCATGAACACTGAAGCTTTCTTT. Protein: CASTRSSGASMNTEAFF. The rearrangement joins TRBV7-9 to TRBJ1-1; D is perhaps TRBD1 (6 bases). V was clipped by 7 bases and J by 0 bases, with 21 bases between them. The CDR3 totals 17 residues. The germline V gene has CDR1 SEHNR and CDR2 FQNEAQ (reference sequence).

The J gene is TRBJ2-7, the V gene TRBV2; 7 nucleotides align to TRBD2. CDR3 size: 14 residues. V gave up 2 bases and J gave up 3 bases; unmatched junction bases: 4. Germline V gene data show CDR1 as SNHLY and CDR2 as FYNNEI. The CDR3 DNA reads TGTGCCAGCAGTGAAAGCGCGGGGGACTACGAGCAGTACTTC. Translation: CASSESAGDYEQYF.

The chain has TRBV3-1 (or the pseudogene TRBV3-2) and TRBJ2-5, with TRBD1 matching over 9 bases. V shed 6 bases and J 5 bases; nucleotides not matched to a gene: 7. Germline CDR1 LGHDT, CDR2 YNNKEL (reference sequence). The CDR3 has 14 amino acids. The CDR3 DNA is TGTGCCAGCAGTCGGGACAGGGCGGGGGAGACCCAGTACTTC. This gives the protein CASSRDRAGETQYF.

The chain joins TRBV4-3 to TRBJ2-1; tentatively, D is TRBD1 (6 bases). Trimming took 2 bases from V and 4 from J, leaving 12 bases between them. This CDR3 is built from 15 residues. Germline-derived CDR1 and CDR2 are LGHNA and YSLEER. The CDR3 DNA reads as TGCGCCAGCAGCCAAACAGGGTTGAAGTACAATGAGCAGTTCTTC. Protein: CASSQTGLKYNEQFF.

About this clone: Other DNA sequences in the sample encode the same CDR3. The chain is built from TRBV5-1 and TRBJ1-3, with 9 bases matching TRBD1. Unmatched junction bases numbered 6, after V lost 4 bases and J lost 4 bases. This CDR3 is built from 15 residues. The germline V gene has CDR1 SGHRS and CDR2 YFSETQ. CDR3 in DNA: TGCGCCAGCAGCCTGGGACAGGGAGCAGGAAACACCATATATTTT. Encoded protein: CASSLGQGAGNTIYF.

The chain carries TRBV3-1 (or the pseudogene TRBV3-2) and TRBJ2-2, with D tentatively TRBD2 (6 bases). Germline assignment: CDR1 LGHDT and CDR2 YNNKEL (reference sequence). The CDR3 is 19 residues long. V shed 1 base and J shed 4 bases, with 22 bases lying between them. CDR3 nucleotide sequence: TGTGCCAGCAGCCAAGTTTCTAATGTGGGAGGAGGGAGCACCGGGGAGCTGTTTTTT. Amino acid sequence: CASSQVSNVGGGSTGELFF.

The genes are TRBV29-1 and TRBJ2-3, with TRBD1 identical over 9 bases. CDR1 SQVTM and CDR2 ANQGSEA come from the germline V gene. The V and J ends lost 1 base and 6 bases, in that order; junction bases with no gene match: 11. This CDR3 has 16 amino acids. The CDR3, as DNA: TGCAGCGTTGAAGGGAGGACAGGGGAATTAGGGGATACGCAGTATTTT. It yields the protein CSVEGRTGELGDTQYF.

This chain joins TRBV5-1 and TRBJ2-1; D remains unclear. Germline CDR1 reads SGHRS; CDR2 reads YFSETQ. Trimming left V 0 bases short and J 0 bases short, with 7 bases between. There are 15 residues in the CDR3. The CDR3 sequence is CASSLALSSYNEQFF. CDR3 sequence (DNA): TGCGCCAGCAGCTTGGCGCTCAGCTCCTACAATGAGCAGTTCTTC.

V gene TRBV9 combines with J gene TRBJ1-1; D not resolved. Trimming stripped 0 bases from V and 8 bases from J, with 17 bases between. This CDR3 is built from 15 residues. The germline V gene has CDR1 SGDLS and CDR2 YYNGEE. This chain's CDR3 is CASSVANAGRIEAFF. CDR3 nucleotide sequence: TGTGCCAGCAGCGTAGCTAATGCGGGGAGAATAGAAGCTTTCTTT.

The chain joins TRBV6-5 to TRBJ2-5; the match to TRBD2 covers 8 bases. The germline CDR1 and CDR2 sequences are MNHEY and SVGAGI. The CDR3 totals 14 residues. V shed 7 bases and J 4 bases; nucleotides not matched to a gene: 8. The CDR3 DNA follows: TGTGCCAGCACCCTCGCGGGAGGAGGAGAGACCCAGTACTTC. This translates into CASTLAGGGETQYF.

The genes are TRBV6-5 and TRBJ1-4, with TRBD1 matching over 7 bases. This CDR3 is 13 amino acids long. The germline V gene encodes CDR1 MNHEY and CDR2 SVGAGI. V was pared by 6 bases and J by 8 bases, with 6 bases of the junction left unmatched. CDR3 nucleotide sequence: TGTGCCAGCAGAGGGGGCGCGGGGGAAAAACTGTTTTTT. Residues: CASRGGAGEKLFF.

This clone was seen once. The chain employs TRBV6-2 or TRBV6-3 and TRBJ1-5; D perhaps matches TRBD1 (5 bases). This CDR3 has 14 amino acids. V was cut by 2 bases and J by 6 bases, with 11 bases left in between. Germline CDR1 MNHEY, CDR2 SVGEGT. CDR3 sequence: CASSYPGNTQPQHF. For the CDR3, the DNA is TGTGCCAGCAGTTACCCAGGGAATACTCAGCCCCAGCATTTT.

The chain is built from TRBV3-1 (or the pseudogene TRBV3-2) and TRBJ2-7, with D tentatively TRBD2 (6 bases). CDR1 is LGHDT, CDR2 YNNKEL, per germline (reference sequence). Trimming stripped 2 bases from V and 6 bases from J, with 11 bases between. The CDR3 extends over 13 amino acids. In nucleotides, the CDR3 is TGTGCCAGCAGCCAACTTGCGGGGCGCGAGCAGTACTTC. Its protein product is CASSQLAGREQYF.

This clone was detected a few times. CDR3 region: CASSSGTSGRYTGELFF. The CDR3, as DNA: TGTGCCAGCTCATCTGGGACTAGCGGGAGATACACCGGGGAGCTGTTTTTT. The chain has TRBV18 and TRBJ2-2; 14 bases align to TRBD2. Germline CDR1 reads KGHSH; CDR2 reads LQKENI. With 5 bases clipped from V and 3 bases from J, the junction kept 5 bases outside the gene matches. The CDR3 consists of 17 residues.

The CDR3 DNA reads TGCGCCAGCAGCTTCGGTGGTCAGGCTGGTTACGAGCAGTACTTC. Residues: CASSFGGQAGYEQYF. The chain carries TRBV5-1 and TRBJ2-7; D is unclear. V was clipped by 2 bases and J by 4 bases, with 16 bases between them. The germline CDR1 and CDR2 sequences are SGHRS and YFSETQ. CDR3 length: 15 amino acids. Supplemented by reference TRBV5-1 and TRBJ2-7, the full variable domain reads KAGVTQTPRYLIKTRGQQVTLSCSPISGHRSVSWYQQTPGQGLQFLFEYFSETQRNKGNFPGRFSGRQFSNSRSEMNVSTLELGDSALYLCASSFGGQAGYEQYFGPGTRLTVT.

This clone was detected once. The gene calls are TRBV7-9 and TRBJ2-1, with a weak D call TRBD2 (6 bases). CDR3 length: 14 amino acids. Trimming shortened V by 5 bases and J by 7 bases, and 15 bases separated the two germline ends. Germline CDR1 SEHNR, CDR2 FQNEAQ (reference sequence). The CDR3 is CASSPGTGKNEQFF. In DNA form, the CDR3 reads TGTGCCAGCAGCCCCGGGACTGGGAAAAATGAGCAGTTCTTC. Full variable domain (missing parts from reference TRBV7-9 and TRBJ2-1): DTGVSQNPRHKITKRGQNVTFRCDPISEHNRLYWYRQTLGQGPEFLTYFQNEAQLEKSRLLSDRFSAERPKGSFSTLEIQRTEQGDSAMYLCASSPGTGKNEQFFGPGTRLTVL.

In the case of this clone: This sample includes further DNA sequences coding for the same CDR3. The V gene is TRBV18, the J gene TRBJ1-5; D might be TRBD1 (5 bases). The CDR3 is 15 amino acids. V was pared by 5 bases and J by 0 bases, with 11 bases between. Germline CDR1 and CDR2: KGHSH and LQKENI. CDR3 in DNA: TGTGCCAGCTCATTGGGGCATAATAGCAATCAGCCCCAGCATTTT. It translates to CASSLGHNSNQPQHF.

This clone was seen a single time. This chain connects TRBV2 to TRBJ2-7, with D unresolved. This CDR3 contains 13 residues. Germline loops: CDR1 SNHLY, CDR2 FYNNEI. V dropped 5 bases and J dropped 7 bases, with 15 bases sitting between them. The CDR3 coding sequence is TGTGCCAGCAGTCCCGACTTGGTTCGGGAGCAGTACTTC. It is translated as CASSPDLVREQYF.

The rearrangement uses TRBV27 and TRBJ2-7; perhaps TRBD1 as D (6 bases). V shed 6 bases and J shed 0 bases, with 15 bases lying between them. Germline assignment: CDR1 MNHEY and CDR2 SMNVEV (reference sequence). CDR3 length equals 15 residues. The CDR3: CASRDRPLSSYEQYF. DNA for the CDR3: TGTGCCAGCAGGGACAGACCCTTGAGCTCCTACGAGCAGTACTTC.

The chain joins TRBV6-5 to TRBJ1-5, with 7 bases fitting TRBD1. The CDR3 has 15 residues. The V segment lost 6 bases and the J segment 7 bases; nucleotides outside the gene matches: 12. The V gene's germline CDR1 is MNHEY and CDR2 SVGAGI. CDR3 protein: CASSPNRGASQPQHF. CDR3 bases: TGTGCCAGCAGCCCCAACAGGGGCGCCTCCCAGCCCCAGCATTTT.

The chain employs TRBV27 and TRBJ1-2; possibly TRBD1 for D (6 bases). The CDR3 has 15 amino acids. Germline CDR1 and CDR2: MNHEY and SMNVEV (reference sequence). Trimming removed 3 bases at V and 6 bases at J, with 17 bases between. The CDR3 loop is CASSLAGGYKDGYTF. The CDR3 coding sequence is TGTGCCAGCAGTTTGGCGGGGGGCTATAAGGATGGCTACACCTTC.

The chain joins TRBV5-4 to TRBJ1-1; TRBD1 matches 9 bases. CDR1 and CDR2 (germline): SGHNT, YYREEE (reference sequence). This CDR3 is 15 amino acids long. The junction had 3 bases not matched to a gene; V was cut back by 2 bases and J by 1 base. CDR3 residues: CASSFLGQGNTEAFF. DNA for the CDR3: TGTGCCAGCAGCTTCCTGGGACAGGGGAACACTGAAGCTTTCTTT.

The V and J genes are TRBV4-1 and TRBJ2-3; the match to TRBD1 covers 8 bases. Germline V gene sequence: CDR1 MGHRA, CDR2 YSYEKL. This CDR3 spans 13 amino acids. With 0 bases clipped from V and 14 bases from J, the junction kept 7 bases outside the gene matches. For the CDR3, the DNA is TGCGCCAGCAGCCAAGACGGCCGGACAGGGCCGTATTTT. Translated: CASSQDGRTGPYF.

The rearrangement links TRBV3-1 (or the pseudogene TRBV3-2) to TRBJ1-1; D is ambiguous. V lost 3 bases and J 4 bases, leaving 18 bases between the germline ends. Per germline, CDR1 LGHDT and CDR2 YNNKEL (reference sequence). This CDR3 contains 16 residues. The chain's CDR3 is CASSHPPGARGTEAFF. The CDR3 DNA reads TGTGCCAGCAGCCATCCCCCCGGAGCGCGGGGCACTGAAGCTTTCTTT.

The CDR3, as DNA: TGTGCCAGCAGTTCGGGACAGGGATACAATGAGCAGTTCTTC. Amino acid sequence: CASSSGQGYNEQFF. The chain joins TRBV28 to TRBJ2-1, with 9 bases lining up with TRBD1. Trimming removed 4 bases from V and 4 bases from J; junction bases left unmatched: 2. CDR1 is MDHEN and CDR2 is SYDVKM in the germline V gene. The CDR3 sequence is 14 residues long.